This T cell receptor (beta chain) came from a study of tumor-infiltrating lymphocytes in primary liver carcinoma. Total RNA (roughly 540 ng) served as template for TCR beta cDNA synthesis primed by a constant-region primer. Three nested multiplex PCR rounds, a slightly modified ARM-PCR, produced the libraries for TCR beta. Running 10 cycles apiece, the first two PCR rounds relied on TRBV1-TRBV30 forward primers together with a C-beta reverse primer. TCRdb fed the multiplex PCR reads into MiXCR, producing one record per CDR3 protein. The data hold tens of thousands of distinct CDR3 sequences, with 60% to 80% observed a single time. The CDR3 spans 16 residues. CDR1 and CDR2 (germline): SGHAT, FQDESV (reference sequence). It was from approximately 20-30 mg of unsorted bulk tissue that RNA and DNA were co-extracted. Through surgical resection, the patients' primary liver carcinoma was treated. Samples were taken from five separate regions of every tumor.

This clonotype has just one count. One end of the junction does not line up with germline, which may come from a read error. The sequenced sample consisted of liver tumor tissue from sampling region 5. Described subset: tumor region T5, tumor centre. The V gene is TRBV11-1, the J gene TRBJ2-1; D might be TRBD2 (5 bases). The receptor comes from a man in his forties with primary liver carcinoma and hepatitis B virus infection. In nucleotides, the CDR3 is TGTGCCAGCAGTCCCCGGGTGCCGGACTCCTACAATGACCAGTTCTTC. Translating gives CASSPRVPDSYNDQFF.